The 22 T cell receptor beta chains in this list originate from one sample, sequenced in a study of response to subunit inactivated influenza vaccine. MiXCR, run by TCRdb on the RT-PCR reads, gives a single entry per CDR3 protein. The sample consists of 530,000 or so distinct CDR3 sequences, about 15% of them appearing once. Sequences were derived from PBMCs from blood, sampled 11 to 12 days after vaccination. The source is a man in his fifties or sixties who received an inactivated influenza vaccine.

V gene TRBV20-1 combines with J gene TRBJ1-5; 9 positions match TRBD1. Per germline, CDR1 DFQATT and CDR2 SNEGSKA (reference sequence). Unmatched junction bases numbered 6, after V lost 5 bases and J lost 7 bases. The CDR3 has 13 residues. The CDR3 coding sequence is TGCAGTGCTTTGGGACAGGGAGGCCAGCCCCAGCATTTT. Encoded protein: CSALGQGGQPQHF.

The table lists this clonotype with a count of one. V and J are TRBV4-2 and TRBJ1-1; D not certain. The CDR3 has 14 residues. The ends were cut back, 10 bases at V and 4 bases at J, with 19 bases in the middle. Germline V gene sequence: CDR1 LGHNA, CDR2 YNFKEQ. The CDR3 nucleotides read TGTGCCATGAGCCCCGGGCTTTGGGGCACTGAAGCTTTCTTT. Its protein product is CAMSPGLWGTEAFF.

This clonotype was seen a few times. This chain links TRBV6-1 with TRBJ2-6; D not resolved. Between the trimmed V and J ends, which lost 0 bases and 0 bases, there was a span of 9 bases. The CDR3 sequence is 17 residues long. Germline assignment: CDR1 MNHNS and CDR2 SASEGT. The CDR3 nucleotides are TGTGCCAGCAGTGAAGCGGCAGGAACCTCTGGGGCCAACGTCCTGACTTTC. Translation gives CASSEAAGTSGANVLTF.

V and J are TRBV5-6 and TRBJ2-3; 7 bases align to TRBD1. Germline values: CDR1 SGHDT, CDR2 YYEEEE. V was clipped by 7 bases and J by 2 bases; unmatched bases: 16. The length of the CDR3 is 17 residues. CDR3 loop: CASGPAHFEGATDTQYF. For the CDR3, the DNA is TGTGCCAGCGGCCCCGCGCATTTCGAGGGGGCCACAGATACGCAGTATTTT.

This clonotype showed up just a few times. This chain joins TRBV20-1 and TRBJ2-7; D is undetermined. There are 12 residues in the CDR3. Between the trimmed V and J ends, which lost 6 bases and 3 bases, there was a span of 12 bases. Germline values: CDR1 DFQATT, CDR2 SNEGSKA (reference sequence). DNA of the CDR3: TGCAGTGCCCAATTCAAGAACTACGAGCAGTACTTC. This translates into CSAQFKNYEQYF.

This clonotype was recorded many times. The V call is TRBV28, the J call TRBJ2-5; D possibly corresponds to TRBD2 (5 bases). CDR3 size: 14 residues. Germline CDR1 and CDR2: MDHEN and SYDVKM. V dropped 3 bases and J dropped 0 bases, with 8 bases sitting between them. The CDR3 loop reads CASSLPADQETQYF. Here the CDR3 DNA reads TGTGCCAGCAGTTTGCCAGCGGACCAAGAGACCCAGTACTTC.

This clonotype has ten or more counts. The V gene is TRBV12-3 or TRBV12-4, the J gene TRBJ2-2; 7 bases are shared with TRBD1. The CDR3 length is 14 residues. The V and J ends lost 5 bases and 6 bases, in that order; junction bases with no gene match: 6. For the CDR3, the DNA is TGTGCCAGCAGTCGACGACAGGGCTCCGGGGAGCTGTTTTTT. Translated, it gives CASSRRQGSGELFF.

The V and J genes are TRBV2 and TRBJ1-2; D ambiguous. With 6 bases removed from V and 4 bases from J, the gap between germline ends came to 9 bases. The CDR3 sequence is 12 residues long. Germline V lookup: CDR1 SNHLY, CDR2 FYNNEI. For the CDR3, the DNA is TGTGCCAGCAGGGCCGTGGGCTATGGCTACACCTTC. Amino acids: CASRAVGYGYTF.

There are a few counts of this clonotype. The chain employs TRBV29-1 and TRBJ1-2; D ambiguous. The germline V and J ends were trimmed by 6 bases and 4 bases, with 12 bases remaining between them. The germline gives CDR1 SQVTM, CDR2 ANQGSEA. This CDR3 region has 12 residues. This chain's CDR3 is CSVEILGYGYTF. In DNA, the CDR3 is TGCAGCGTGGAAATTTTGGGCTATGGCTACACCTTC.

In its sample, this clonotype was seen a few times. The rearrangement uses TRBV5-1 and TRBJ1-2, with D possibly TRBD1 on 6 matching bases. Trimming cost V 2 bases and J 2 bases, with 10 bases left between them. The V gene's germline CDR1 is SGHRS and CDR2 YFSETQ. This CDR3 comprises 14 residues. CDR3 protein: CASSLSGTNYGYTF. The CDR3 DNA is TGCGCCAGCAGCTTATCCGGGACAAACTATGGCTACACCTTC.

This clonotype has at least ten counts. The rearrangement uses TRBV7-2 and TRBJ2-5; D not resolved. The ends were cut back, 0 bases at V and 2 bases at J, with 10 bases in the middle. Per germline, CDR1 SGHTA and CDR2 FQGNSA. This CDR3 comprises 15 residues. As DNA, the CDR3 is TGTGCCAGCAGCTTAGCGGTCAGCCCGCAAGAGACCCAGTACTTC. Its translation: CASSLAVSPQETQYF.

This clonotype was observed a handful of times. The chain is built from TRBV6-1 and TRBJ1-5; D may be TRBD1 (6 bases). The CDR3 is 16 residues long. V lost 5 bases and J 1 base, leaving 15 bases between the germline ends. The germline V gene has CDR1 MNHNS and CDR2 SASEGT. CDR3 nucleotide sequence: TGTGCCAGCAGTCCCAGCGGGACACTCAGCAATCAGCCCCAGCATTTT. Translating it yields CASSPSGTLSNQPQHF.

The chain has TRBV7-9 and TRBJ2-1, with TRBD2 matching 9 bases. The CDR3 has 15 residues. With 4 bases clipped from V and 0 bases from J, the junction kept 1 base outside the gene matches. From germline, CDR1 is SEHNR and CDR2 FQNEAQ (reference sequence). DNA of the CDR3: TGTGCCAGCAGCTCTAGCGGGGCCTCCTACAATGAGCAGTTCTTC. It yields the protein CASSSSGASYNEQFF.

The rearrangement uses TRBV6-4 and TRBJ1-2; D is possibly TRBD1 (5 bases). Between the trimmed V and J ends, which lost 2 bases and 8 bases, there was a span of 12 bases. Germline V lookup: CDR1 MRHNA, CDR2 SNTAGT. The CDR3 has 13 residues. This chain's CDR3 is CASSDSRVGGYTF. The CDR3 region has the DNA TGTGCCAGCAGTGACAGCAGGGTCGGAGGCTACACCTTC.

The rearrangement links TRBV25-1 to TRBJ2-6; 12 bases map to TRBD1. Germline assignment: CDR1 MGHDK and CDR2 SYGVNS. The V gene end was trimmed by 4 bases and the J gene end by 4 bases; junction bases not matched to a gene: 11. The CDR3 is made up of 19 amino acids. The CDR3 nucleotides are TGTGCCAGCAGTGCTCCGCCGGGACAGGGGGCAGAAGGGGCCAACGTCCTGACTTTC. Amino acids: CASSAPPGQGAEGANVLTF.

The chain couples TRBV4-3 to TRBJ2-1, with 7 bases matching TRBD2. V was clipped by 0 bases and J by 2 bases; unmatched bases: 7. Germline assignment: CDR1 LGHNA and CDR2 YSLEER. The length of the CDR3 is 17 residues. Here the CDR3 DNA reads TGCGCCAGCAGCCAAGATTCGGCGGGGGTGGCCTACAATGAGCAGTTCTTC. Residues: CASSQDSAGVAYNEQFF.

This clonotype was counted only a few times. The chain carries TRBV9 and TRBJ2-7; TRBD1 is a possible D gene (6 bases). The CDR3 contains 14 residues. Germline-derived CDR1 and CDR2 are SGDLS and YYNGEE. V lost 0 bases and J 5 bases, leaving 12 bases between the germline ends. CDR3 in amino acids: CASSVGFRGDEQYF. CDR3 DNA sequence: TGTGCCAGCAGCGTAGGTTTCAGGGGCGACGAGCAGTACTTC.

The rearrangement joins TRBV25-1 to TRBJ1-2; D is undetermined. CDR1 and CDR2 from the germline V gene are MGHDK and SYGVNS. This CDR3 spans 14 amino acids. V lost 3 bases and J 4 bases, leaving 12 bases between the germline ends. In DNA, the CDR3 is TGTGCCAGCAGTGACCTGAGGACCAGCTATGGCTACACCTTC. Translating gives CASSDLRTSYGYTF.

This chain joins TRBV30 and TRBJ2-5; the D gene is possibly TRBD2 (5 bases). Germline V lookup: CDR1 GTSNPN, CDR2 SVGIG (reference sequence). V lost 4 bases and J 9 bases, leaving 24 bases between the germline ends. The CDR3 runs to 15 residues. In nucleotides, the CDR3 is TGTGCCTGGACCCCGCTGAGGGATAATAGAGTGGCCCAGTACTTC. This codes for CAWTPLRDNRVAQYF.

This clonotype was counted once. The chain links TRBV20-1 to TRBJ2-7; D is unresolved. The CDR3 has 12 amino acids. V dropped 1 base and J dropped 4 bases, with 8 bases sitting between them. The germline CDR1 and CDR2 sequences are DFQATT and SNEGSKA (reference sequence). This CDR3 is CSARVKEYEQYF. The CDR3 bases are TGCAGTGCTAGAGTTAAGGAATACGAGCAGTACTTC.

This chain links TRBV11-2 with TRBJ2-1; D may be TRBD1 or TRBD2 (6 bases each). Trimming removed 1 base at V and 3 bases at J, with 10 bases between. Germline CDR1 reads SGHAT; CDR2 reads FQNNGV. The CDR3 extends over 15 amino acids. The CDR3 is CASSLARGHYNEQFF. CDR3 DNA: TGTGCCAGCAGCTTAGCACGGGGGCACTACAATGAGCAGTTCTTC. The full variable domain, completed using reference TRBV11-2 and TRBJ2-1, is EAGVAQSPRYKIIEKRQSVAFWCNPISGHATLYWYQQILGQGPKLLIQFQNNGVVDDSQLPKDRFSAERLKGVDSTLKIQPAKLEDSAVYLCASSLARGHYNEQFFGPGTRLTVL.

The rearrangement joins TRBV4-3 to TRBJ2-1; possibly TRBD2 for D (5 bases). Germline loops: CDR1 LGHNA, CDR2 YSLEER. V lost 0 bases and J lost 2, with 17 bases in between. CDR3 size: 18 residues. This chain's CDR3 is CASSQDHPSIAPYNEQFF. CDR3 DNA sequence: TGCGCCAGCAGCCAAGATCATCCTAGCATTGCCCCCTACAATGAGCAGTTCTTC.